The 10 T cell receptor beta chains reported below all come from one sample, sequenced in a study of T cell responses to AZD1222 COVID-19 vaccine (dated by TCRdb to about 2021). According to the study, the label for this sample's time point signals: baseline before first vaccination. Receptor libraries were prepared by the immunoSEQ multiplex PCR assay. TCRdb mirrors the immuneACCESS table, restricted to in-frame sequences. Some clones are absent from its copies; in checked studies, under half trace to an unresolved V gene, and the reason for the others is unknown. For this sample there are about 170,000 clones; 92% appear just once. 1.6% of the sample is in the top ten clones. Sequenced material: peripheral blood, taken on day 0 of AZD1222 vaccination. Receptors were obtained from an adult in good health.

CDR3 region: CASSIAGVDEQYF. In DNA form, the CDR3 reads TGTGCCAGCAGCATAGCGGGAGTGGACGAGCAGTACTTC. J is TRBJ2-7 and V is TRBV4-2; 9 bases fit TRBD2. V was pared by 5 bases and J by 5 bases, with 4 bases of the junction left unmatched. The germline gives CDR1 LGHNA, CDR2 YNFKEQ. The CDR3 sequence is 13 residues long.

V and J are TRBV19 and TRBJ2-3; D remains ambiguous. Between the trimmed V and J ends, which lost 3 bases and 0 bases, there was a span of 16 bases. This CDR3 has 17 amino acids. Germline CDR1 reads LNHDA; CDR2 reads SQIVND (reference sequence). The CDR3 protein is CASSMGWGSTSTDTQYF. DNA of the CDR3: TGTGCCAGTAGTATGGGGTGGGGATCCACTAGCACAGATACGCAGTATTTT.

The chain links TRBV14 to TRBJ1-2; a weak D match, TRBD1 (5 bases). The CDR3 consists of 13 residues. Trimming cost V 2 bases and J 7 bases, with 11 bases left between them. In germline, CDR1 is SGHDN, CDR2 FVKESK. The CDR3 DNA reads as TGTGCCAGCAGCCAACAGGGAGTTGGTGGCTACACCTTC. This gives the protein CASSQQGVGGYTF.

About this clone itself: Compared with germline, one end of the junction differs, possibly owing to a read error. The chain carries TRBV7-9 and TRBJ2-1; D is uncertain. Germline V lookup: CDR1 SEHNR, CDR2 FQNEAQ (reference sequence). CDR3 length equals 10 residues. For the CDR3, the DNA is TGTGCCAGCAGCGATAGGGCCCACGTCTTC. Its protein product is CASSDRAHVF.

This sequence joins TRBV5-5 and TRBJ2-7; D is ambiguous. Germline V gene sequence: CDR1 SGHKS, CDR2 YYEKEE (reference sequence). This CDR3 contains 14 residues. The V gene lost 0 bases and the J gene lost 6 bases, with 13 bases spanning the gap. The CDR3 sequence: CASSLGVTWGEQYF. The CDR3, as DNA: TGTGCCAGCAGCTTGGGCGTCACCTGGGGCGAGCAGTACTTC.

The CDR3 loop is CASSPLGSGRAREQFF. CDR3 nucleotides: TGTGCCAGCAGCCCCCTGGGTAGCGGGAGGGCCAGGGAGCAGTTCTTC. The chain joins TRBV7-3 to TRBJ2-1, with TRBD2 matching over 11 bases. The CDR3 loop spans 16 amino acids. From germline, CDR1 is SGHTA and CDR2 FQGTGA. Germline trimming cut 5 bases from V and 10 bases from J; bases unmatched to any gene: 13.

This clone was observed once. As DNA, the CDR3 is TGTGCCAGCTCACTCGACCATGGCTACACCTTC. Its protein product is CASSLDHGYTF. The chain has TRBV18 and TRBJ1-2; D not certain. Germline assignment: CDR1 KGHSH and CDR2 LQKENI. V was pared by 4 bases and J by 6 bases, with 6 bases between. The CDR3 contains 11 residues.

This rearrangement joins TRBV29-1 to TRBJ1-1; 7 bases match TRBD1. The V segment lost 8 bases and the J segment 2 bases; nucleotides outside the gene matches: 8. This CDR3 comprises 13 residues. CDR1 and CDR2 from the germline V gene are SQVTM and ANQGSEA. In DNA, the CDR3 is TGCAGCTCCTGGGACAGTATAAACACTGAAGCTTTCTTT. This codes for CSSWDSINTEAFF.

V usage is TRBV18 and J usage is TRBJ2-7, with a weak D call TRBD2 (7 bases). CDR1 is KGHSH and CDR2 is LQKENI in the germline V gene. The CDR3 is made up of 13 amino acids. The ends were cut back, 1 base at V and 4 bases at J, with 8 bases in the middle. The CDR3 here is CASSPQGGYEQYF. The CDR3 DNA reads TGTGCCAGCTCACCACAGGGGGGGTACGAGCAGTACTTC.

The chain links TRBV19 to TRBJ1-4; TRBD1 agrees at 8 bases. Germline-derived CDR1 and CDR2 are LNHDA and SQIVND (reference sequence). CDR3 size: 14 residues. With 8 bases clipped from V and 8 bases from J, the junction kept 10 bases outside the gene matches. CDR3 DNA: TGTGCCAGTCTTCCACCCGGGACAGGAGAAAAACTGTTTTTT. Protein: CASLPPGTGEKLFF. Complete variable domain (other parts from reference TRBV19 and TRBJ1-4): DGGITQSPKYLFRKEGQNVTLSCEQNLNHDAMYWYRQDPGQGLRLIYYSQIVNDFQKGDIAEGYSVSREKKESFPLTVTSAQKNPTAFYLCASLPPGTGEKLFFGSGTQLSVL.